This T cell receptor beta chain was identified in a study of control samples from healthy donors and cancer patients. Per the germline V gene, CDR1 is MNHEY and CDR2 is SVGAGI. The CDR3 runs 15 residues. The V and J ends lost 2 bases and 8 bases, in that order; junction bases with no gene match: 7. The repertoire was sequenced with immunoSEQ multiplex PCR; TCRdb's copy has only in-frame clones and lacks some. Seen here are around 250,000 clones, over 75% observed once, and the top ten hold less than 15%. This clonotype was sampled from a woman aged 55-69 years with lung cancer. Specimen: PBMCs. The rearrangement joins TRBV6-5 to TRBJ1-2; the match to TRBD1 covers 11 bases. The CDR3 loop is CASSYTDRGLGGYTF. The CDR3 region has the DNA TGTGCCAGCAGTTACACGGACAGGGGGCTGGGAGGCTACACCTTC.